This T cell receptor beta chain was captured by sequencing in a study of T cell repertoires in cytomegalovirus infection (dated by TCRdb to the late 2010s). Regarding the study in general: Donor HLA type was relevant to the analysis, as public TCR beta signatures indicated carriage of CMV infection together with the matching HLA type.

The investigation overall reported the following: The ex vivo response was dominated by HLA-C-restricted CMV-specific TCR beta clonotypes, which also provided the single most frequent clonotype in two of eight donors. In both this cohort and an independent cohort of some 380 donors, the cumulative frequency of public TCR beta family members distinguished carriers of CMV infection plus the relevant HLA type.

The CDR3 goes from the cysteine to the phenylalanine over 17 residues. Only CDR3 DNA remains: 51 bases, in frame from the first base. For CDR1 and CDR2, the germline V gene lists MGHRA and YSYEKL. TCRdb records Illumina HiSeq 1500 as the sequencer. TCRdb passed the public sequencing reads through fastp at Q25 and MiXCR, retaining productive beta sequences. Each record represents a unique CDR3 protein, reported with the most common genes and DNA among its rows. This sample comprises about 400,000 distinct CDR3 sequences, around 18% of them detected only once. The top ten hold around 10% of the sample. Turning to this clonotype: Its antigen is currently not known. A junction end diverges from the germline sequence, so it may reflect a read error.

Source material: PBMCs. The chain is encoded by TRBV4-1 joined to TRBJ2-1, with TRBD1 tentatively as D gene (6 bases match). This clonotype was obtained from a human donor in good health (CMV status not recorded). Some clones in this sample may be carry-over from other donors' samples. In nucleotide form, the sequence is TGCGTCAGCAGCCTTCAGGGGTCTAGCCGGCCGTACAATGAGCAGTTCTTC. Its protein is CVSSLQGSSRPYNEQFF.